This T cell receptor beta chain is from a study of T cells in Graves' hyperthyroidism and ophthalmopathy. Study background: Before any treatment, at initial diagnosis, peripheral blood was collected.

The authors took PBMCs from roughly 9.3 ml fresh peripheral blood. Amplified TCR beta CDR3 regions came from RNA transcripts. The study used the HTBI primer set for a first-round RT-PCR of the TCR CDR3. TCRdb independently ran MiXCR on the multiplex PCR reads; one entry per CDR3 protein. The profile covers hundreds of thousands of distinct CDR3 sequences, with roughly 14% appearing a single time and around 13% taken by the ten largest. This clonotype appeared many times. The CDR3 spans 15 residues. Trimming took 4 bases from V and 5 from J; bases not matched to a gene: 7. Per the germline V gene, CDR1 is SGHRS and CDR2 is YFSETQ.

The chain links TRBV5-1 to TRBJ2-1, with 9 bases aligning to TRBD2. The sequence came from a man between 18 and 35 years old with Graves' ophthalmopathy. Sequencing was done on a sample of blood. The CDR3 sequence is CASSGRAGGDNEQFF. For the CDR3, the DNA is TGCGCCAGCAGCGGGAGAGCGGGGGGCGACAATGAGCAGTTCTTC.